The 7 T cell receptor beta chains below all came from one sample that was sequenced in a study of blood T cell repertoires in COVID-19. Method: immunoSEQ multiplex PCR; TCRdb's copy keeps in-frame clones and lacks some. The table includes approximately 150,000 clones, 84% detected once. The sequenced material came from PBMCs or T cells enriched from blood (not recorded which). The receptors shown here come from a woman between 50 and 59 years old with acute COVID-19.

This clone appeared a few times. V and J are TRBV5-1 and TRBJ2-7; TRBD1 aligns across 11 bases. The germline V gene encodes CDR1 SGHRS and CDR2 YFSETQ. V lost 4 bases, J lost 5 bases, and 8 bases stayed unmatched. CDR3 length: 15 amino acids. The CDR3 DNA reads TGCGCCAGCAGCACGGGACAGGGGGTTCGGGACGAGCAGTACTTC. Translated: CASSTGQGVRDEQYF.

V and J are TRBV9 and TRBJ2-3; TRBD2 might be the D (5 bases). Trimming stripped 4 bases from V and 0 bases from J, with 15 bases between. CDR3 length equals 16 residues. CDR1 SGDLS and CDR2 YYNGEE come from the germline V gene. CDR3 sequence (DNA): TGTGCCAGCAGCTCAAGGACGGGAACTAGCACAGATACGCAGTATTTT. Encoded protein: CASSSRTGTSTDTQYF.

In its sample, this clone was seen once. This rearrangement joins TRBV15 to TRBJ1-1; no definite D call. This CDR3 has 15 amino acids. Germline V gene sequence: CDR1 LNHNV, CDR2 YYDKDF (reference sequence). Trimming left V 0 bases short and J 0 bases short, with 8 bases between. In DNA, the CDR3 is TGTGCCACCAGCAGAGACAGACTCATGAACACTGAAGCTTTCTTT. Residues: CATSRDRLMNTEAFF.

CDR3 residues: CASSRLAAETGETQYF. DNA for the CDR3: TGTGCCAGCAGCCGACTAGCGGCGGAGACGGGAGAGACCCAGTACTTC. The chain uses TRBV27 and TRBJ2-5; TRBD2 matches at 9 bases. Germline values: CDR1 MNHEY, CDR2 SMNVEV (reference sequence). This CDR3 region has 16 residues. V was pared by 6 bases and J by 4 bases, with 12 bases of the junction left unmatched.

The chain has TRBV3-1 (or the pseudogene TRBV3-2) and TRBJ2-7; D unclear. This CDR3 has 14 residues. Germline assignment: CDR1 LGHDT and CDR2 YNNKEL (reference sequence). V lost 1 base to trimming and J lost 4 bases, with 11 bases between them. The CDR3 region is CASSQVVSSYEQYF. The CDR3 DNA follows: TGTGCCAGCAGCCAAGTAGTGAGTAGTTACGAGCAGTACTTC.

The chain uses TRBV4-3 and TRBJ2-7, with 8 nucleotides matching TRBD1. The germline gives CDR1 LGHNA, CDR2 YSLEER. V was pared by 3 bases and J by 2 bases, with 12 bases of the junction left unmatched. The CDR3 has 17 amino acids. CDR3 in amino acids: CASSQIWGQDPTYEQYF. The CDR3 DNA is TGCGCCAGCAGCCAGATTTGGGGACAGGATCCGACCTACGAGCAGTACTTC.

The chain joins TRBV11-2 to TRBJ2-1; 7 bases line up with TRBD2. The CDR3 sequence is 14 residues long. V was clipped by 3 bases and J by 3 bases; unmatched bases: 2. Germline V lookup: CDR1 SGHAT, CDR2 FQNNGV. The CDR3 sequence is CASSFSGIYNEQFF. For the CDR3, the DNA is TGTGCCAGCAGCTTCAGCGGGATCTACAATGAGCAGTTCTTC.